This TCR beta chain was recovered during a study of blood T cell repertoires in COVID-19. As for the study in general: Whether acute or convalescent, the COVID-19 samples came from the United States, Italy and Spain.

Ages ranged from roughly 18 to 95 years, with residence in more than 20 US areas. Measured with immunoSEQ multiplex PCR; TCRdb has only the in-frame clones, and not every one. There are a few hundred thousand clones in the sample; just over 90% occur only once, and about 0.83% lies in the top ten. V lost 7 bases and J lost 1, with 13 bases in between. The CDR3 runs to 14 residues. Germline CDR1 reads LNHDA; CDR2 reads SQIVND (reference sequence). This clone was seen more than once but under ten times. The receptor comes from a woman aged 35 to 49 who had been exposed to COVID-19. The rearrangement joins TRBV19 to TRBJ1-1; no firm D call. The source material was PBMCs or T cells enriched from blood (not recorded which). This chain's CDR3 is CASTSHPGNTEAFF. CDR3 DNA: TGTGCCAGTACCTCTCACCCAGGGAACACTGAAGCTTTCTTT.